The source of this T cell receptor beta chain is a study of blood T cell repertoires in COVID-19. At the level of the study: In each case, the material was cDNA or gDNA derived from T cells, B-cell-depleted T cells, or PBMCs.

Profiling relied on immunoSEQ multiplex PCR, and the TCRdb table lists in-frame clones only, not all of them. The sample includes fewer than 700,000 clones, less than 90% of them seen just once. After removal of 6 bases from V and 6 bases from J, the junction contained 9 bases not matched to a gene. Germline CDR1 and CDR2: LNHDA and SQIVND (reference sequence). The CDR3 loop spans 14 amino acids. This receptor was obtained from a woman aged 50 to 60 with COVID-19, enrolled during active disease. The source material was peripheral blood. The V call is TRBV19, the J call TRBJ2-7, with 9 positions matching TRBD1. CDR3 loop: CASRTLQGASEQYF. In DNA form, the CDR3 reads TGTGCCAGTAGGACATTACAGGGGGCCTCCGAGCAGTACTTC.